This TCR beta chain was recorded in a study of CD8 T cells in Susac syndrome. Sequencing of TCR beta was carried out in blood CD8+ and CD4+ T cells. V was pared by 3 bases and J by 4 bases, with 7 bases between. The CDR3 runs to 12 residues. An amount of RNA that ranged from roughly 0.45 to 1 ug was reverse transcribed with random hexamers. With immunoSEQ multiplex PCR, TCR beta CDR3 was amplified across 54 Vbeta and 13 Jbeta. TCRdb re-analysed the immunoSEQ multiplex PCR reads in MiXCR, keeping a single row per CDR3 protein. The table records some 190,000 distinct CDR3 sequences, approximately 95% of them present only once.

The sample comprised CD4+ T cells from PBMCs. The source is a human donor with multiple sclerosis. This chain uses TRBV12-3 or TRBV12-4 with TRBJ2-7, with unresolved D. The CDR3 sequence: CASSLQPYEQYF. In nucleotides, the CDR3 is TGTGCCAGCAGTTTGCAGCCTTACGAGCAGTACTTC.